The TCR beta chain described here comes from a study of T cells in Graves' hyperthyroidism and ophthalmopathy. Regarding the study as a whole: Most thyroid clonotypes with frequency above 0.001 were detected in blood.

Over 18 months, lack of ophthalmopathy progression marked Graves' hyperthyroidism as stable. Patients with uncontrolled infections, other autoimmune diseases, pregnancy or lactation were excluded. This CDR3 has 14 residues. The germline V gene has CDR1 SGHRS and CDR2 YFSETQ. Trimming stripped 1 base from V and 2 bases from J, with 10 bases between. This clonotype was detected ten times or more. Antigen: not known. Regions amplified from RNA transcripts were the TCR beta CDR3 regions. First-round RT-PCR targeting the TCR CDR3 was performed with the HTBI primer set. TCRdb itself ran the multiplex PCR reads through MiXCR, one entry per CDR3 protein. Of about 540,000 distinct CDR3 sequences listed, roughly 50% are singletons.

Sequencing input: peripheral blood or thyroid tissue (not recorded which). This clonotype originated in a woman under 30 with Graves' hyperthyroidism. The rearrangement joins TRBV5-1 to TRBJ2-7; TRBD1 is a possible D gene (5 bases). CDR3 residues: CASSLIGAPYEQYF. The CDR3 nucleotides read TGCGCCAGCAGCTTGATTGGGGCCCCCTACGAGCAGTACTTC.